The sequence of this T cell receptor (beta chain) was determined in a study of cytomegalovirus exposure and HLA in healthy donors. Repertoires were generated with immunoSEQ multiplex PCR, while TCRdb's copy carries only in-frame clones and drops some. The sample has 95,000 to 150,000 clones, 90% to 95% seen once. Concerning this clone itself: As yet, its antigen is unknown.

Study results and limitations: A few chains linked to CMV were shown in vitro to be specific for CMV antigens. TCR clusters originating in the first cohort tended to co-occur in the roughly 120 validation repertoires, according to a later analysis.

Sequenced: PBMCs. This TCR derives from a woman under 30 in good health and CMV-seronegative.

DNA of the CDR3: TGTGCCAGCAGTATGGGACGGGAGAGCTCCTACGAGCAGTACTTC. This codes for CASSMGRESSYEQYF. The chain joins TRBV6-5 to TRBJ2-7, with a tentative D call TRBD2 (6 bases). Germline values: CDR1 MNHEY, CDR2 SVGAGI. This CDR3 comprises 15 residues. The ends were cut back, 5 bases at V and 0 bases at J, with 14 bases in the middle.